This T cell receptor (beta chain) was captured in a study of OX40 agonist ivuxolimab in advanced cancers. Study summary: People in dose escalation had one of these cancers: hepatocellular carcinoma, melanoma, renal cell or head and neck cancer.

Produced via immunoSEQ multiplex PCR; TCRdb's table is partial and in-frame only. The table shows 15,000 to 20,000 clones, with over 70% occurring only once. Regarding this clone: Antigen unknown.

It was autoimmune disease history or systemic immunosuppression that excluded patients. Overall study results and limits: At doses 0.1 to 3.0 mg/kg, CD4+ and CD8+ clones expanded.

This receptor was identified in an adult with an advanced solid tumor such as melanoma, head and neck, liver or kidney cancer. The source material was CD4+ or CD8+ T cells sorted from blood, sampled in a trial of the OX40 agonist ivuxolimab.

The CDR3 reads CASSGLAGLETQYF. The CDR3 DNA follows: TGTGCCAGCAGTGGACTAGCGGGATTGGAGACCCAGTACTTC. The chain recombines TRBV6-1 with TRBJ2-5; 11 positions agree with TRBD2. Trimming removed 4 bases from V and 5 bases from J; junction bases left unmatched: 3. This CDR3 contains 14 residues. Germline V lookup: CDR1 MNHNS, CDR2 SASEGT.